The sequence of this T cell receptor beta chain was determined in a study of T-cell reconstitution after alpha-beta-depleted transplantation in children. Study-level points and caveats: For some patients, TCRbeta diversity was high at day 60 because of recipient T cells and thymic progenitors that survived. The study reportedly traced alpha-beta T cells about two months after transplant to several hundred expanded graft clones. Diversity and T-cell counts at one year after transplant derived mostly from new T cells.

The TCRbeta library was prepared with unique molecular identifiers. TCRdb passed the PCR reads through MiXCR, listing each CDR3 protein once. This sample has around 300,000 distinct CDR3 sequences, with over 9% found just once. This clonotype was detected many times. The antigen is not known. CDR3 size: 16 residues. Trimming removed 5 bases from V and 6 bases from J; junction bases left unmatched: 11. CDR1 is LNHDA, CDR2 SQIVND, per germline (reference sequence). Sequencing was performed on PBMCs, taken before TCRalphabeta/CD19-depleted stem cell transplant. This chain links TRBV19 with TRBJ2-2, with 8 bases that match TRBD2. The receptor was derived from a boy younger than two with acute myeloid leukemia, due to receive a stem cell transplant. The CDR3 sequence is CASSQRAAGVPGELFF. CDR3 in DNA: TGTGCCAGTAGTCAGAGGGCAGCGGGAGTCCCCGGGGAGCTGTTTTTT.